This TCR beta chain was identified in a study of blood T cell repertoires in COVID-19. Clinical history reported by participants formed the basis on which cohorts were assigned. A case of COVID-19 had been met by exposed participants within 2 weeks before study entry. Per the study methods: Estimates of nucleated cell counts were drawn from the amplification of reference gene primers. This table comes from immunoSEQ multiplex PCR, and its TCRdb copy is limited to in-frame clones, with some not included. That table furnishes V, J and clone size, whereas the DNA furnished D and trimming. The sample carries 140,000 to 150,000 clones, around 84% recorded once. The sequenced material came from PBMCs or T cells enriched from blood (not recorded which). This TCR was sampled from a woman between 50 and 59 years old who had been exposed to COVID-19.

CDR3 region: CASSPDRRTDTQYF. The CDR3 DNA is TGTGCCAGCAGCCCGGACAGACGCACAGATACGCAGTATTTT. This rearrangement joins TRBV5-4 to TRBJ2-3, with D possibly matching TRBD1 (6 bases). This CDR3 is 14 amino acids long. Germline assignment: CDR1 SGHNT and CDR2 YYREEE (reference sequence). Trimming pared 4 bases from V and 1 base from J, leaving 10 bases between.